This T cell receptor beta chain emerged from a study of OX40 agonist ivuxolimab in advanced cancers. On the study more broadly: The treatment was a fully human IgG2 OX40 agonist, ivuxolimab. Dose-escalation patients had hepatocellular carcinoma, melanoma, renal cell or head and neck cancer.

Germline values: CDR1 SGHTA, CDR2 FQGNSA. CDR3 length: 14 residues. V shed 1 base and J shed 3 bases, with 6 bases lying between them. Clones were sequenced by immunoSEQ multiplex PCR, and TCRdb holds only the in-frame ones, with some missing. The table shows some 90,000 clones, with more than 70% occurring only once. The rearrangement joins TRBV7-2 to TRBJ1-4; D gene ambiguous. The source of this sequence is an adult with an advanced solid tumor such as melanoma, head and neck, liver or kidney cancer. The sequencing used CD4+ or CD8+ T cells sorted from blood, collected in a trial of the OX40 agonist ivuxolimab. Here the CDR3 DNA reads TGTGCCAGCAGCTTAGGATCAGCTAATGAAAAACTGTTTTTT. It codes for CASSLGSANEKLFF.